This TCR beta chain comes out of a study of cytotoxic CD8 clonotypes in ibrutinib-treated CLL. Background on the study: The study included 11 relapsed/refractory and under 16 treatment-naive patients; under 18 had IGHV unmutated disease.

Depths of 1 in 200,000 to 1 in 1 million T cells were the sequencing target. The protocol was immunoSEQ multiplex PCR, while the TCRdb copy is restricted to in-frame clones and leaves out a portion. Among over 150,000 clones listed, 72% were seen once. As to this clone: As yet, its antigen is unknown.

In germline, CDR1 is SEHNR, CDR2 FQNEAQ (reference sequence). The CDR3 covers 17 residues. The V end was cut by 3 bases, the J end by 3 bases, with 21 bases between. Findings and caveats of the study: Relative to age-matched healthy donors, clonality at baseline was higher, and it tracked circulating CD8+ T-cell counts. Shared public clonotypes were rare, and on treatment they either got smaller or stayed the same.

This sequence was found in a human donor with chronic lymphocytic leukemia. The material sequenced was PBMCs, taken after 24 months of ibrutinib treatment. The chain couples TRBV7-9 to TRBJ2-7, with D perhaps TRBD1 (5 bases). The CDR3 region is CASSLQVGLEPLYEQYF. In DNA, the CDR3 is TGTGCCAGCAGCTTGCAAGTGGGGCTCGAGCCCCTCTACGAGCAGTACTTC.